This entry describes one T cell receptor beta chain. It was cDNA, reverse transcribed from extracted RNA, that served as the sequencing template. Assay used: immunoSEQ multiplex PCR; TCRdb lists only in-frame clones, some missing. The repertoire holds 95,000 to 110,000 clones, roughly 84% seen once, with under 25% in the top ten. This sample is part of a study of CD8+ T cells in alopecia areata. Study summary: The investigators scored severity in treated patients by the percentage of affected scalp area.

Trimming stripped 1 base from V and 0 bases from J, with 13 bases between. This CDR3 spans 17 amino acids. CDR1 SGHVS and CDR2 FNYEAQ come from the germline V gene. Treatment here: oral pan-JAK inhibitor, 5-10 mg twice daily. This chain uses TRBV7-6 with TRBJ2-1; D may match TRBD1 or TRBD2 (5 bases each). This receptor was identified in a human donor with alopecia areata. Sample: CD8+ T cells sorted from blood, taken at week 24, from a patient treated with tofacitinib. CDR3 bases: TGTGCCAGCAGCTTAGGGGCCGGGACCCACTCCTACAATGAGCAGTTCTTC. Its translation is CASSLGAGTHSYNEQFF.